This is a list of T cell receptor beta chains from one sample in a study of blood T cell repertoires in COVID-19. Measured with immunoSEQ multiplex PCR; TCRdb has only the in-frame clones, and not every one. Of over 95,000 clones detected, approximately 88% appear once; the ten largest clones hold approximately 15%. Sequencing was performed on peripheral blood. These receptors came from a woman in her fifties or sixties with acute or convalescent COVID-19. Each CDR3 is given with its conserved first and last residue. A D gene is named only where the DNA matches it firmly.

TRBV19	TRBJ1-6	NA	CASSMSSSYNSPLHF	TGTGCCAGTAGTATGTCGAGCTCCTATAATTCACCCCTCCACTTT
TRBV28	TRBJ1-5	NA	CASSSDSYSNQPQHF	TGTGCCAGCAGTTCGGACAGTTATAGCAATCAGCCCCAGCATTTT
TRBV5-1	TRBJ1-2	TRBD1	CASSLMGQAGENTF	TGCGCCAGCAGCCTAATGGGACAGGCCGGTGAGAACACCTTC
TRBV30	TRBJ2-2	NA	CAWSVLPANTGELFF	TGTGCCTGGAGTGTACTGCCCGCGAACACCGGGGAGCTGTTTTTT
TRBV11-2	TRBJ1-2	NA	CASSLEYGYTF	TGTGCCAGCAGCTTGGAGTATGGCTACACCTTC
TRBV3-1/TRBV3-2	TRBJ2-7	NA	CASSRAANPEHYEQYF	TGTGCCAGCAGCCGGGCCGCCAACCCTGAGCACTACGAGCAGTACTTC
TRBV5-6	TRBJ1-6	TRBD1	CASSLAGQQNSPLHF	TGTGCCAGCAGCCTGGCGGGACAGCAAAATTCACCCCTCCACTTT
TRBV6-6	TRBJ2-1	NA	CASRNRDKQFF	TGTGCCAGCAGAAACAGGGATAAGCAGTTCTTC
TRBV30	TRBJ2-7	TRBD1	CAWRAGTAFHEQYF	TGTGCCTGGAGAGCCGGGACAGCGTTTCACGAGCAGTACTTC
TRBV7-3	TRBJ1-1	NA	CASSLTKDSTEAFF	TGTGCCAGCAGCTTAACGAAAGACAGCACTGAAGCTTTCTTT
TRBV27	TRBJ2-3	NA	CASSSRGSTDTQYF	TGTGCCAGCAGTTCCCGGGGAAGCACAGATACGCAGTATTTT
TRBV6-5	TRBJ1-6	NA	CASSFGQNVNSPLHF	TGTGCCAGCAGTTTCGGACAGAATGTAAATTCACCCCTCCACTTT
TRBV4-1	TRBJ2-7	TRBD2	CASSQGLSGEIYEQYF	TGCGCCAGCAGCCAAGGCCTTAGCGGGGAGATCTACGAGCAGTACTTC
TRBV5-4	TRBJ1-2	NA	CASSQEGGYGYTF	TGTGCCAGCAGCCAGGAGGGAGGCTATGGCTACACCTTC
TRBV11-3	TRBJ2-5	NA	CASSQDTMETQYF	TGTGCCAGCAGCCAGGATACGATGGAGACCCAGTACTTC
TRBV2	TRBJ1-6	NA	CATDGGNSPLHF	TGTGCCACCGACGGGGGGAATTCACCCCTCCACTTT
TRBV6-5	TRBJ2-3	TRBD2	CASILTSGVSDTQYF	TGTGCCAGCATCCTGACTAGCGGGGTTTCAGATACGCAGTATTTT
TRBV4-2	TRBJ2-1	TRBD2	CASSPRTSGGNEQFF	TGTGCCAGCAGCCCTCGGACTAGCGGGGGCAATGAGCAGTTCTTC
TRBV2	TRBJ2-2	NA	CASSEVRRRGPNTGELFF	TGTGCCAGCAGTGAAGTAAGGAGGAGGGGTCCCAACACCGGGGAGCTGTTTTTT
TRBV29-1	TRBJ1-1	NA	CSVRQVMNTEAFF	TGCAGCGTTCGACAGGTCATGAACACTGAAGCTTTCTTT